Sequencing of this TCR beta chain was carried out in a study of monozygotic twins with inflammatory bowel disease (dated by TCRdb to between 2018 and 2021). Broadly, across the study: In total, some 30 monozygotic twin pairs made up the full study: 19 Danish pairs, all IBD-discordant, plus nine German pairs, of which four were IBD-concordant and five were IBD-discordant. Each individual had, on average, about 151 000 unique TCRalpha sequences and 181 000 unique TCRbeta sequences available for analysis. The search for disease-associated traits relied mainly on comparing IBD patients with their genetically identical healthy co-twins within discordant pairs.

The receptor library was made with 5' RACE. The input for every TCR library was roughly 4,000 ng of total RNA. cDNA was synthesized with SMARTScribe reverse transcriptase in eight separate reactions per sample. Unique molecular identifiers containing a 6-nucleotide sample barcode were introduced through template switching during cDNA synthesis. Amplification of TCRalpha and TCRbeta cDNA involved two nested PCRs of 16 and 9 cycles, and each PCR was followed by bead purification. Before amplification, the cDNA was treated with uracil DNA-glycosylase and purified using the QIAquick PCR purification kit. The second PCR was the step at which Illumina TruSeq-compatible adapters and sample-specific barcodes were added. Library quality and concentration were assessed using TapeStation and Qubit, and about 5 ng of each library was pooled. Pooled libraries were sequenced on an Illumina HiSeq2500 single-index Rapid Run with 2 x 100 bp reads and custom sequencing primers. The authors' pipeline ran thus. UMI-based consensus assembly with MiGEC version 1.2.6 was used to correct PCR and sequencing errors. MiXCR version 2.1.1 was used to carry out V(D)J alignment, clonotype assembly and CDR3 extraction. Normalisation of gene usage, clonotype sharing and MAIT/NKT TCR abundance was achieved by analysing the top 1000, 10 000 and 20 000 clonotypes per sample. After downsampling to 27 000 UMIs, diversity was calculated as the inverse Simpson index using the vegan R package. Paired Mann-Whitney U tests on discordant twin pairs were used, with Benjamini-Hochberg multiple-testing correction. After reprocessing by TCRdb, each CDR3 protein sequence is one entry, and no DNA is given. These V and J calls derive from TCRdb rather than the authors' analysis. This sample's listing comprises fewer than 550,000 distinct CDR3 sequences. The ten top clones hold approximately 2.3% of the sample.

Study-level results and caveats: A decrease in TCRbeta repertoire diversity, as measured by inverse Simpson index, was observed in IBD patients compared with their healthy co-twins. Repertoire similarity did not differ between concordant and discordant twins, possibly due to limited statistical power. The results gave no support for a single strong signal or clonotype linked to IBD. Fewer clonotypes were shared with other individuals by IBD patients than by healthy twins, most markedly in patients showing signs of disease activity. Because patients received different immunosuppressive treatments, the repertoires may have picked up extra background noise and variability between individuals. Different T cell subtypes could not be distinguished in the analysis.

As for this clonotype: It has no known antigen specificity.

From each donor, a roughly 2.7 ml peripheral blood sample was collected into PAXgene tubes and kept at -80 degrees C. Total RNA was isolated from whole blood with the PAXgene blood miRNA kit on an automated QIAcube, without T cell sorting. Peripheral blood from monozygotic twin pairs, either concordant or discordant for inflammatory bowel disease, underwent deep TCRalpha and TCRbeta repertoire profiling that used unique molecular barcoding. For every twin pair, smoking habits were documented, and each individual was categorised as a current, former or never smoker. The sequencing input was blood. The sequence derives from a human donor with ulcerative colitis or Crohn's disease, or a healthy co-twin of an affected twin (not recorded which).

The CDR3 region: CASSRSRRGRDTEAFF. Recombination connected TRBV11-2 to TRBJ1-1. The CDR3 goes from the cysteine to the phenylalanine over 16 residues. No DNA was logged. The germline V gene supplies CDR1 SGHAT and CDR2 FQNNGV.